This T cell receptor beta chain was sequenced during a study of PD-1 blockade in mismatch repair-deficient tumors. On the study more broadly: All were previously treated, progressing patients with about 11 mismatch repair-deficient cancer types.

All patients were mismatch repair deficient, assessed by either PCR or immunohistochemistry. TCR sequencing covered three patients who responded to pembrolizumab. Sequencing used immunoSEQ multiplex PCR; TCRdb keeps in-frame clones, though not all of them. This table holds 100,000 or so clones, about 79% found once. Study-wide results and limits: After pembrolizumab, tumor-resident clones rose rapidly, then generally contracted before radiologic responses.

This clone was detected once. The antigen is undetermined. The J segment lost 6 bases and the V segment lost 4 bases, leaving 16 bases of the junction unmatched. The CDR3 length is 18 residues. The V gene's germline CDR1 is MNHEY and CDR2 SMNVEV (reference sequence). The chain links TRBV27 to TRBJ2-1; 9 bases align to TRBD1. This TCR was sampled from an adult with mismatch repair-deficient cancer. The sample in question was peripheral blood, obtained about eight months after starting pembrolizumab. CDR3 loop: CASSSPVTGTGTVNEQFF. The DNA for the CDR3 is TGTGCCAGCAGTTCCCCCGTCACCGGGACAGGGACGGTCAATGAGCAGTTCTTC.